Listed below are T cell receptor beta chains from one sample, sequenced in a study of neurological immune-mediated disorders. MiXCR was run by TCRdb on the 5' RACE reads, yielding one entry per CDR3 protein. The sample yields tens of thousands of distinct CDR3 sequences, 2.5% seen once. The sample was PBMCs. Source of these receptors: a middle-aged man with multiple sclerosis. Each CDR3 is given with its conserved first and last residue. Fields, in order: J gene, V gene, clone size, D gene, CDR3 DNA, CDR3 protein. The D gene is left open where the match is weak. The listing skips clone size in some rows; elsewhere it reads once, few, many or a size class.

TRBJ2-1 | TRBV20-1 | many | TRBD2 | TGCAGTGCTACTACTCTAGCGGGGGGGGAGCAGTTCTTC | CSATTLAGGEQFF
TRBJ1-1 | TRBV20-1 | many | TRBD1 | TGCAGTGCTAGCGGGACAGGGAATGAGGAAGCTTTCTTT | CSASGTGNEEAFF
TRBJ2-7 | TRBV5-1 | . | . | TGCGCCAGCAGCCAGGGGGGAAACTTCTACGAGCAGTACTTC | CASSQGGNFYEQYF
TRBJ2-2 | TRBV29-1 | many | . | TGCAGCGTTGCGGTCAGGGCGAACACCGGGGAGCTGTTTTTT | CSVAVRANTGELFF
TRBJ2-3 | TRBV5-6 | many | TRBD1 | TGTGCCAGCAGCTCCTCCGGGACAGGTTACACAGATACGCAGTATTTT | CASSSSGTGYTDTQYF
TRBJ2-3 | TRBV29-1 | many | TRBD2 | TGCAGCGAGCGGGGGGGCCCCGCAGATACGCAGTATTTT | CSERGGPADTQYF
TRBJ2-7 | TRBV27 | many | TRBD1 | TGTGCCAGCAGTTTGGGACAGGGGCTCTACGAGCAGTACTTC | CASSLGQGLYEQYF
TRBJ1-2 | TRBV13 | many | . | TGTGCCAGCAGCGACGACGTTGGAGCAACCTATGGCTACACCTTC | CASSDDVGATYGYTF
TRBJ2-7 | TRBV7-8 | many | TRBD1 | TGTGCCAGCAGCTTAGGGAGACAGGGTCTGGAGCAGTACTTC | CASSLGRQGLEQYF
TRBJ2-1 | TRBV4-2 | many | . | TGTGCCAGCAGCCGGGACCTAGGAGACAATGAGCAGTTCTTC | CASSRDLGDNEQFF
TRBJ2-7 | TRBV6-5 | many | TRBD1 | TGTGCCAGCAGCCAGGACAGGGGCTACGAGCAGTACTTC | CASSQDRGYEQYF
TRBJ2-1 | TRBV5-5 | many | . | TGTGCCAGCAGCTTGAACCCGAACTCCTACAATGAGCAGTTCTTC | CASSLNPNSYNEQFF
TRBJ2-5 | TRBV20-1 | many | . | TGCAGTGCTAAGAGGGGCCAAGAGACCCAGTACTTC | CSAKRGQETQYF
TRBJ1-1 | TRBV20-1 | many | TRBD1 | TGCAGTGCTGCCAGGGGGCCCACTGAAGCTTTCTTT | CSAARGPTEAFF
TRBJ1-6 | TRBV20-1 | many | . | TGCAGTGCTTTGACAGGACGAGGCTATAATTCACCCCTCCACTTT | CSALTGRGYNSPLHF
TRBJ2-3 | TRBV7-9 | . | . | TGTGCCAGCAGCCCCGAATTTCCAGATACGCAGTATTTT | CASSPEFPDTQYF
TRBJ2-1 | TRBV28 | many | . | TGTGCCAGCAGTCCTCGACCGGCGGGCAATGAGCAGTTCTTC | CASSPRPAGNEQFF
TRBJ1-2 | TRBV20-1 | many | TRBD1 | TGCAGTGCCGGGACAGTAACGTATGGCTACACCTTC | CSAGTVTYGYTF
TRBJ1-2 | TRBV20-1 | . | . | TGCAGTGCATGGGTGAACTATGGCTACACCTTC | CSAWVNYGYTF
TRBJ2-7 | TRBV5-6 | many | . | TGTGCCAGCAGCTCTACGGGGAGGAGATGGGAGCAGTACTTC | CASSSTGRRWEQYF
TRBJ2-5 | TRBV6-6 | many | . | TGTGCCAGCAGGGCCGGGGTTTTGGGAGAGACCCAGTACTTC | CASRAGVLGETQYF
TRBJ1-1 | TRBV12-3/TRBV12-4 | many | . | TGTGCCAGCAGTTTCTTGGCAGATGCTGAAGCTTTCTTT | CASSFLADAEAFF
TRBJ1-4 | TRBV20-1 | many | . | TGCAGTGCTAGAGATGAGGGGCAGAATAGAGCAACTAATGAAAAACTGTTTTTT | CSARDEGQNRATNEKLFF
TRBJ1-1 | TRBV28 | many | . | TGTGCCAGCAGTTTAACGCGACGTGGAGTGAACACTGAAGCTTTCTTT | CASSLTRRGVNTEAFF
TRBJ2-7 | TRBV20-1 | many | . | TGCAGTGCCCCTAGACCAGGGAGCTCCTACGAGCAGTACTTC | CSAPRPGSSYEQYF
TRBJ1-1 | TRBV6-2/TRBV6-3 | many | . | TGTGCCAGCAGTAACATGGGGACTGAAGCTTTCTTT | CASSNMGTEAFF
TRBJ2-1 | TRBV7-2 | many | TRBD2 | TGTGCCACCTCCAGGGCAGCGGGGGAACACAATGAGCAGTTCTTC | CATSRAAGEHNEQFF
TRBJ2-7 | TRBV6-5 | many | TRBD1 | TGTGCCAGCAGTCCCTCCGGGACAGGGAGCGCCGAGCAGTACTTC | CASSPSGTGSAEQYF
TRBJ1-2 | TRBV4-1 | many | TRBD1 | TGCGCCAGCAGGATACCGGGACAGGGCGACTATGGCTACACCTTC | CASRIPGQGDYGYTF
TRBJ2-2 | TRBV3-1 | many | . | TGTGCCAGCAGCCAAGATCATCGGGGCACCGGGGAGCTGTTTTTT | CASSQDHRGTGELFF
TRBJ1-4 | TRBV9 | many | . | TGTGCCAGCAGCGTAGGGGGCAACGAAAAACTGTTTTTT | CASSVGGNEKLFF
TRBJ2-1 | TRBV3-1 | many | TRBD2 | TGTGCCAGCAGCCAAGTTCTCGGGGGGGCCTTTAACGATGAGCAGTTCTTC | CASSQVLGGAFNDEQFF
TRBJ1-5 | TRBV5-1 | many | TRBD1 | TGCGCCAGCAGCTCGGGACAGGGGGATCAGCCCCAGCATTTT | CASSSGQGDQPQHF
TRBJ1-1 | TRBV7-9 | many | TRBD1 | TGTGCCAGCAGCCCAGGGGGACCTGGAGCTTTCTTT | CASSPGGPGAFF
TRBJ2-3 | TRBV6-1 | . | TRBD2 | TGTGCCAGCATGAGGGGACTAGGCACAGATACGCAGTATTTT | CASMRGLGTDTQYF
TRBJ1-1 | TRBV5-5 | many | . | TGTGCCAGCAGCTTTACCACTGAAGCTTTCTTT | CASSFTTEAFF
TRBJ2-3 | TRBV7-7 | many | TRBD1 | TGTGCCAGCAGCTCGAGTCCCGGGACAGGGGGCAGCGCAGATACGCAGTATTTT | CASSSSPGTGGSADTQYF
TRBJ2-1 | TRBV5-5 | many | . | TGTGCCAGCAGCTTGAGAGAAGACAATGAGCAGTTCTTC | CASSLREDNEQFF
TRBJ1-1 | TRBV10-3 | many | . | TGTGCCATCAGTACCCACAGCGGAGGAAACACTGAAGCTTTCTTT | CAISTHSGGNTEAFF
TRBJ1-3 | TRBV9 | many | . | TGTGCCAGCAGCGTAGCTGGGTGGGGGAACACCATATATTTT | CASSVAGWGNTIYF
TRBJ2-3 | TRBV7-2 | many | TRBD1 | TGTGCCAGCAGTCCGGACAGGGGAGGACGTACGCAGTATTTT | CASSPDRGGRTQYF
TRBJ1-2 | TRBV25-1 | many | . | TGTGCCAGCAGTACCGCGGGGGGCAGTAACTATGGCTACACCTTC | CASSTAGGSNYGYTF
TRBJ2-1 | TRBV7-9 | many | TRBD2 | TGTGCCAGCAGCTCAATACTAGCGGTCAATGAGCAGTTCTTC | CASSSILAVNEQFF
TRBJ1-1 | TRBV5-6 | few | . | TGTGCCAGCAGCCAGCTCGAAAGGGGAACTGAAGCTTTCTTT | CASSQLERGTEAFF
TRBJ2-7 | TRBV19 | many | . | TGTGCCAGTAGTATTTCCACAAACTCCTACGAGCAGTACTTC | CASSISTNSYEQYF